The 27 T cell receptor beta chains reported below all come from one sample, sequenced in a study of shared clonotypes between healthy human individuals. The repertoire was sequenced with immunoSEQ multiplex PCR; TCRdb's copy has only in-frame clones and lacks some. The sample holds 2 million to 2.5 million clones, around 95% seen once. The sample consisted of naive CD4+ T cells sorted from blood. Subset defined: CD45RA+ positively selected. These receptors came from a man aged 18 to 30 in good health.

The J gene is TRBJ2-1, the V gene TRBV9; 8 nucleotides align to TRBD1. Trimming removed 0 bases from V and 8 bases from J; junction bases left unmatched: 13. Germline values: CDR1 SGDLS, CDR2 YYNGEE. The CDR3 is 17 amino acids. The CDR3 here is CASSVASGETGVDEQFF. In DNA form, the CDR3 reads TGTGCCAGCAGCGTAGCTTCCGGGGAGACAGGGGTCGATGAGCAGTTCTTC.

The genes are TRBV29-1 and TRBJ1-2; D gene uncertain. Germline V gives CDR1 SQVTM, CDR2 ANQGSEA. The CDR3 sequence is 13 residues long. The germline V and J ends were trimmed by 0 bases and 7 bases, with 12 bases remaining between them. The CDR3 DNA is TGCAGCGTTGAAGATAGTAGGTCGATTGGCTACACCTTC. Translating gives CSVEDSRSIGYTF.

The rearrangement uses TRBV15 and TRBJ2-7, with TRBD1 identical over 10 bases. The trim removed 9 bases at V and 0 bases at J, leaving 2 bases unmatched. The germline V gene encodes CDR1 LNHNV and CDR2 YYDKDF (reference sequence). The CDR3 loop spans 13 amino acids. For the CDR3, the DNA is TGTGCCACACGGACAGGGGGCTCCTACGAGCAGTACTTC. It codes for CATRTGGSYEQYF.

This chain joins TRBV18 and TRBJ1-1; D perhaps matches TRBD1 (5 bases). The CDR3 consists of 14 residues. V was cut by 3 bases and J by 6 bases, with 14 bases left in between. The V gene's germline CDR1 is KGHSH and CDR2 LQKENI. CDR3 bases: TGTGCCAGCTCACCGTCGGGGGATTGGGCTGAAGCTTTCTTT. As protein: CASSPSGDWAEAFF.

This sequence joins TRBV18 and TRBJ1-4; 11 bases line up with TRBD1. The germline V gene has CDR1 KGHSH and CDR2 LQKENI. The CDR3 has 15 amino acids. The trim removed 3 bases at V and 8 bases at J, leaving 5 bases unmatched. This chain's CDR3 is CASSPFRTGGEKLFF. The CDR3 bases are TGTGCCAGCTCACCCTTCCGGACAGGGGGCGAAAAACTGTTTTTT.

The chain is built from TRBV5-1 and TRBJ1-1; no reliable D call. The CDR3 contains 14 residues. The V end was cut by 0 bases, the J end by 6 bases, with 12 bases between. The germline V gene encodes CDR1 SGHRS and CDR2 YFSETQ. CDR3 coding DNA: TGCGCCAGCAGCTTGGTTTCAGAGTTCGCTGAAGCTTTCTTT. Residues: CASSLVSEFAEAFF.

The table lists this clone with a few counts. The genes are TRBV28 and TRBJ1-1; no clear D gene. The CDR3 is 13 amino acids. Looked up from germline, CDR1 is MDHEN and CDR2 is SYDVKM. V lost 4 bases and J lost 0, with 6 bases in between. This CDR3 is CASSWELNTEAFF. DNA for the CDR3: TGTGCCAGCAGTTGGGAACTGAACACTGAAGCTTTCTTT.

The rearrangement links TRBV5-8 to TRBJ2-3; tentative D call: TRBD1 (6 bases). The CDR3 is 16 amino acids. Between the trimmed V and J ends, which lost 0 bases and 3 bases, there was a span of 14 bases. Germline CDR1 is SGHTS and CDR2 is YDEGEE. CDR3 sequence: CASSLVGAVVTDTQYF. The DNA of the CDR3 is TGTGCCAGCAGCTTGGTGGGGGCCGTAGTGACAGATACGCAGTATTTT.

The J gene is TRBJ2-2, the V gene TRBV5-6; 13 positions match TRBD2. The germline V gene has CDR1 SGHDT and CDR2 YYEEEE. The CDR3 runs 16 residues. Losses at the gene ends were 0 bases for V and 8 bases for J; bases not matched to a gene: 4. Here the CDR3 DNA reads TGTGCCAGCAGCTTGGACCCGGGACTAGCGGGAGGGGAGCTGTTTTTT. As protein: CASSLDPGLAGGELFF.

This rearrangement joins TRBV6-6 to TRBJ1-2; TRBD1 is a possible D gene (5 bases). Per germline, CDR1 MNHNY and CDR2 SVGAGI (reference sequence). V dropped 7 bases and J dropped 3 bases, with 21 bases sitting between them. This CDR3 region has 16 residues. The CDR3 sequence: CASTGMGRPLDYGYTF. CDR3 bases: TGTGCCAGCACGGGCATGGGACGGCCCTTGGACTATGGCTACACCTTC.

The chain couples TRBV6-1 to TRBJ1-6; 7 bases match TRBD1. J gave up 5 bases and V 4 bases, and 8 bases lay outside the gene matches. This CDR3 comprises 16 residues. CDR1 is MNHNS, CDR2 SASEGT, per germline. The CDR3 sequence is CASSARLGQNNSPLHF. The DNA for the CDR3 is TGTGCCAGCAGTGCTCGGCTGGGACAGAATAATTCACCCCTCCACTTT.

The gene calls are TRBV6-5 and TRBJ1-2; no clear D gene. CDR1 MNHEY and CDR2 SVGAGI come from the germline V gene. CDR3 size: 12 residues. Trimming shortened V by 7 bases and J by 8 bases, and 14 bases separated the two germline ends. CDR3 nucleotides: TGTGCCAGCAATTATGTGGAGTGGGGCTACACCTTC. This codes for CASNYVEWGYTF.

With respect to this clone: In the same sample, other DNA sequences code for this CDR3. The CDR3 spells CASSSLAGGYNEQFF. For the CDR3, the DNA is TGTGCCAGCAGTTCCCTAGCGGGAGGCTACAATGAGCAGTTCTTC. The rearrangement uses TRBV6-5 and TRBJ2-1, with 11 bases fitting TRBD2. Losses at the gene ends were 4 bases for V and 3 bases for J; bases not matched to a gene: 2. CDR1 MNHEY and CDR2 SVGAGI come from the germline V gene. The CDR3 loop spans 15 amino acids.

This sequence joins TRBV5-8 and TRBJ1-1; TRBD1 matches 8 bases. With 3 bases clipped from V and 4 bases from J, the junction kept 11 bases outside the gene matches. CDR3 size: 16 residues. From germline, CDR1 is SGHTS and CDR2 YDEGEE. The CDR3 is CASSSLYTGGRTEAFF. DNA for the CDR3: TGTGCCAGCAGCTCCTTATATACAGGGGGTCGCACTGAAGCTTTCTTT. Based on the CDR3 plus reference TRBV5-8 and TRBJ1-1, the full variable domain is EAGVTQSPTHLIKTRGQQATLRCSPISGHTSVYWYQQALGLGLQFLLWYDEGEERNRGNFPPRFSGRQFPNYSSELNVNALELEDSALYLCASSSLYTGGRTEAFFGQGTRLTVV.

The CDR3 sequence is CASSLSRTPGSSYNSPLHF. The CDR3 DNA follows: TGCGCCAGCAGCTTATCCCGGACACCGGGGAGCTCCTATAATTCACCCCTCCACTTT. V usage is TRBV5-1 and J usage is TRBJ1-6, with TRBD1 as a possible D gene (5 bases). CDR1 SGHRS and CDR2 YFSETQ come from the germline V gene. V lost 2 bases, J lost 0 bases, and 18 bases lay in between. The CDR3 covers 19 residues. Filled out from reference TRBV5-1 and TRBJ1-6, the complete variable domain reads KAGVTQTPRYLIKTRGQQVTLSCSPISGHRSVSWYQQTPGQGLQFLFEYFSETQRNKGNFPGRFSGRQFSNSRSEMNVSTLELGDSALYLCASSLSRTPGSSYNSPLHFGNGTRLTVT.

The rearrangement uses TRBV27 and TRBJ2-7; 9 nucleotides agree with TRBD1. V was pared by 0 bases and J by 4 bases, with 4 bases of the junction left unmatched. CDR1 is MNHEY and CDR2 is SMNVEV in the germline V gene (reference sequence). This CDR3 comprises 15 residues. This chain's CDR3 is CASSLSRGQGYEQYF. CDR3 in DNA: TGTGCCAGCAGTTTATCGCGGGGACAGGGTTACGAGCAGTACTTC.

The CDR3 region is CASSYSGFTDTQYF. CDR3 sequence (DNA): TGTGCCAGCAGTTACTCGGGATTCACAGATACGCAGTATTTT. The chain links TRBV6-6 to TRBJ2-3; the D is unclear. The CDR3 runs to 14 residues. Germline-derived CDR1 and CDR2 are MNHNY and SVGAGI (reference sequence). Deletions cut 0 bases from V and 2 bases from J, with 6 bases between.

This chain uses TRBV7-2 with TRBJ1-1; perhaps TRBD1 as D (5 bases). The CDR3 has 14 amino acids. CDR1 is SGHTA and CDR2 is FQGNSA in the germline V gene. Trimming cost V 10 bases and J 1 base, with 16 bases left between them. The CDR3 reads CATRYGAGNTEAFF. CDR3 in DNA: TGTGCCACCCGATATGGGGCCGGGAACACTGAAGCTTTCTTT. Full variable domain (remainder filled in from reference TRBV7-2 and TRBJ1-1): GAGVSQSPSNKVTEKGKDVELRCDPISGHTALYWYRQSLGQGLEFLIYFQGNSAPDKSGLPSDRFSAERTGGSVSTLTIQRTQQEDSAVYLCATRYGAGNTEAFFGQGTRLTVV.

V gene TRBV9 combines with J gene TRBJ1-3; 9 nucleotides match TRBD1. Per germline, CDR1 SGDLS and CDR2 YYNGEE. With 3 bases clipped from V and 8 bases from J, the junction kept 6 bases outside the gene matches. The CDR3 has 14 amino acids. CDR3 loop: CASSARDREDTIYF. The CDR3 DNA reads TGTGCCAGCAGCGCCCGGGACAGGGAGGACACCATATATTTT.

The V call is TRBV7-2, the J call TRBJ2-4; no clear D. Trimming took off 1 base at V and 6 bases at J, with 7 bases between the two ends. This CDR3 contains 13 residues. Germline V CDR1 and CDR2: SGHTA, FQGNSA. CDR3: CASSLETGNIQYF. The CDR3 DNA sequence: TGTGCCAGCAGCTTAGAAACGGGAAACATTCAGTACTTC.

The CDR3, as DNA: TGCGCCAGCAGCTTGGGGCAGGGGGCGGGATATGAAAAACTGTTTTTT. Protein product: CASSLGQGAGYEKLFF. V gene TRBV5-1 combines with J gene TRBJ1-4, with 8 nucleotides matching TRBD1. V lost 0 bases, J lost 6 bases, and 7 bases stayed unmatched. CDR1 and CDR2 from the germline V gene are SGHRS and YFSETQ. This CDR3 is 16 amino acids long.

The chain is built from TRBV28 and TRBJ1-1; tentatively, D is TRBD1 (5 bases). Germline V gene lookup returns CDR1 MDHEN and CDR2 SYDVKM. The CDR3 runs to 12 residues. V gave up 5 bases and J gave up 11 bases, with 15 bases separating them. CDR3 region: CASSHLEGWAFF. Written as DNA, the CDR3 is TGTGCCAGCAGTCACCTCGAGGGGTGGGCTTTCTTT.

On this clone: The sample carries other DNA sequences with the same CDR3. The chain joins TRBV5-1 to TRBJ1-1, with 7 bases aligning to TRBD1. The germline CDR1 and CDR2 sequences are SGHRS and YFSETQ. This CDR3 is built from 14 residues. The junction had 3 bases not matched to a gene; V was cut back by 0 bases and J by 4 bases. CDR3 protein: CASSLVGGTTEAFF. Written as DNA, the CDR3 is TGCGCCAGCAGCTTGGTAGGGGGCACCACTGAAGCTTTCTTT. Full variable domain (rest looked up from reference TRBV5-1 and TRBJ1-1): KAGVTQTPRYLIKTRGQQVTLSCSPISGHRSVSWYQQTPGQGLQFLFEYFSETQRNKGNFPGRFSGRQFSNSRSEMNVSTLELGDSALYLCASSLVGGTTEAFFGQGTRLTVV.

The chain links TRBV29-1 to TRBJ2-5; 11 bases are shared with TRBD2. This CDR3 is built from 15 residues. The junction had 5 bases not matched to a gene; V was cut back by 3 bases and J by 2 bases. Germline V gene sequence: CDR1 SQVTM, CDR2 ANQGSEA. CDR3 amino acids: CSVDGLAGLQETQYF. In nucleotides, the CDR3 is TGCAGCGTTGATGGACTAGCGGGTCTACAAGAGACCCAGTACTTC.

CDR3 coding DNA: TGTGCCAGCAGCTTAATCCGAGGCTACACCTACGAGCAGTACTTC. As protein: CASSLIRGYTYEQYF. This chain connects TRBV7-2 to TRBJ2-7; D is undetermined. Per germline, CDR1 SGHTA and CDR2 FQGNSA. V lost 2 bases to trimming and J lost 2 bases, with 13 bases between them. This CDR3 spans 15 amino acids.

The V call is TRBV25-1, the J call TRBJ2-5, with 9 nucleotides matching TRBD1. Germline V gene data show CDR1 as MGHDK and CDR2 as SYGVNS. V shed 4 bases, J shed 5 bases, and the junction held 8 bases outside the gene matches. This CDR3 has 15 amino acids. CDR3 nucleotides: TGTGCCAGCAGTGTTATCACAGGGGGCCTGGAGACCCAGTACTTC. It is translated as CASSVITGGLETQYF.

The chain combines TRBV29-1 with TRBJ1-2; 8 nucleotides agree with TRBD1. This CDR3 spans 12 amino acids. V trimming: 5 bases; J trimming: 6 bases; junction bases outside the gene matches: 5. Germline lookup yields CDR1 SQVTM and CDR2 ANQGSEA. The CDR3 region has the DNA TGCAGCGTTACGACACAGGGGGATGGCTACACCTTC. Translating it yields CSVTTQGDGYTF. Combining the CDR3 with reference TRBV29-1 and TRBJ1-2 gives the whole variable domain SAVISQKPSRDICQRGTSLTIQCQVDSQVTMMFWYRQQPGQSLTLIATANQGSEATYESGFVIDKFPISRPNLTFSTLTVSNMSPEDSSIYLCSVTTQGDGYTFGSGTRLTVV.